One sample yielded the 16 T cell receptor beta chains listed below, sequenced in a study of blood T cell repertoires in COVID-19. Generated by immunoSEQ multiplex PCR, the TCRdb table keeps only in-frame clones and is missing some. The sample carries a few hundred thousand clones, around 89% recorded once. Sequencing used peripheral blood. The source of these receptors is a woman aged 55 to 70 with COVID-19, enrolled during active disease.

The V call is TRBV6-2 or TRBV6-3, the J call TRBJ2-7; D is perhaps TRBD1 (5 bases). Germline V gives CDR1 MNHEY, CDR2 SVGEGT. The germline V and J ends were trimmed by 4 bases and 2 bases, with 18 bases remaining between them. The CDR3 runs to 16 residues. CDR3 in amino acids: CASSFTEGVGPYEQYF. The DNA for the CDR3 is TGTGCCAGCAGTTTCACTGAAGGGGTCGGACCCTACGAGCAGTACTTC.

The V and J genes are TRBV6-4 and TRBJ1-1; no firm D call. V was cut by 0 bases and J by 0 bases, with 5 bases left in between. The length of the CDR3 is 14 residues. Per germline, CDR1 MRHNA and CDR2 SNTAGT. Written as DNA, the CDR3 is TGTGCCAGCAGTGACTCCTCCCTGAACACTGAAGCTTTCTTT. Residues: CASSDSSLNTEAFF.

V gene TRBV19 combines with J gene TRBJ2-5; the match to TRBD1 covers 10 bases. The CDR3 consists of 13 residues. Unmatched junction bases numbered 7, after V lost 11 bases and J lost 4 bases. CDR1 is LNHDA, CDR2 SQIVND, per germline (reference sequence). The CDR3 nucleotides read TGTGCCTCCGGTAGACAGGGGGCAGAGACCCAGTACTTC. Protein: CASGRQGAETQYF.

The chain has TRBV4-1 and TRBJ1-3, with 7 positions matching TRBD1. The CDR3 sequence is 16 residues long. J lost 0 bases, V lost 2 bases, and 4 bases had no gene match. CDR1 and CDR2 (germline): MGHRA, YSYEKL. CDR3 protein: CASSQFDRDSGNTIYF. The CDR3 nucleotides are TGCGCCAGCAGCCAATTCGACAGGGACTCTGGAAACACCATATATTTT.

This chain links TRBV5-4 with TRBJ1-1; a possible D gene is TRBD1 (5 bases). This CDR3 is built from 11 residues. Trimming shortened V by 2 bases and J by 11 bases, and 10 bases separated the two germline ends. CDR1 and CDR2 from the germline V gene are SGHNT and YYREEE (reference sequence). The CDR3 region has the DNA TGTGCCAGCAGCTTCTCAGGGAGGGCTTTCTTT. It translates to CASSFSGRAFF. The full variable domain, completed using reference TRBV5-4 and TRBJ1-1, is ETGVTQSPTHLIKTRGQQVTLRCSSQSGHNTVSWYQQALGQGPQFIFQYYREEENGRGNFPPRFSGLQFPNYSSELNVNALELDDSALYLCASSFSGRAFFGQGTRLTVV.

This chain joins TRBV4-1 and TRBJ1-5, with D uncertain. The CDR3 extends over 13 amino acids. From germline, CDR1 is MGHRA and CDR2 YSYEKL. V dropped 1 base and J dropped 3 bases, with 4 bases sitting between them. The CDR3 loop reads CASSQVNNQPQHF. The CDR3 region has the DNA TGCGCCAGCAGCCAAGTCAACAATCAGCCCCAGCATTTT.

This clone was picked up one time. CDR3 sequence reads: CASSRGGSSYEQYF. In nucleotides, the CDR3 is TGTGCCAGCAGCCGGGGGGGGAGCTCCTACGAGCAGTACTTC. The genes are TRBV3-1 (or the pseudogene TRBV3-2) and TRBJ2-7; 7 positions match TRBD2. Trimming removed 4 bases from V and 0 bases from J; junction bases left unmatched: 3. The CDR3 covers 14 residues. Germline V gives CDR1 LGHDT, CDR2 YNNKEL (reference sequence).

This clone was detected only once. This chain's CDR3 is CSARENEKLFF. DNA for the CDR3: TGCAGTGCCAGGGAAAATGAAAAACTGTTTTTT. V gene TRBV20-1 combines with J gene TRBJ1-4; a weak D match, TRBD1 (5 bases). Germline CDR1 reads DFQATT; CDR2 reads SNEGSKA (reference sequence). V dropped 6 bases and J dropped 5 bases, with 7 bases sitting between them. This CDR3 comprises 11 residues.

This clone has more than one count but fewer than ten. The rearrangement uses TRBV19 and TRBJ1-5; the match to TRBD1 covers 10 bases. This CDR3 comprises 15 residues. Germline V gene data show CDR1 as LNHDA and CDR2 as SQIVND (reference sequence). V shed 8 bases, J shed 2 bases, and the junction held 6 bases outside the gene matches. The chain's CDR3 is CASGLTGGGNQPQHF. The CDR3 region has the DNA TGTGCCAGTGGGCTGACAGGGGGCGGCAATCAGCCCCAGCATTTT.

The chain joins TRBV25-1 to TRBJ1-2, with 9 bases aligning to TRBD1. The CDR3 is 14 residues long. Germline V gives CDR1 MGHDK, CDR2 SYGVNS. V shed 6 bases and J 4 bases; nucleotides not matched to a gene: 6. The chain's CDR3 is CASSRTGEGYGYTF. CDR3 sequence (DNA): TGTGCCAGCAGCCGGACAGGGGAAGGCTATGGCTACACCTTC.

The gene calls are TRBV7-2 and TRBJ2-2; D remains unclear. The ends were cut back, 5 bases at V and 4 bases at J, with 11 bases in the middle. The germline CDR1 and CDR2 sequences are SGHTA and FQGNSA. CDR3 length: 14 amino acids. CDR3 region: CASSPQPGTGELFF. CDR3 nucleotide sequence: TGTGCCAGCAGCCCCCAGCCGGGCACCGGGGAGCTGTTTTTT.

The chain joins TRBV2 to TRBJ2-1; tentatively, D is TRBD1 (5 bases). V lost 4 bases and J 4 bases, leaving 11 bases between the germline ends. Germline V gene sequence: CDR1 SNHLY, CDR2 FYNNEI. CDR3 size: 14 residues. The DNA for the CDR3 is TGTGCCAGCAGTGCTGGACACCAATACAATGAGCAGTTCTTC. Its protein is CASSAGHQYNEQFF.

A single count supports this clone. The chain's CDR3 is CATSRWRGVSGNTIYF. In DNA, the CDR3 is TGTGCCACCAGCAGATGGCGGGGGGTCTCTGGAAACACCATATATTTT. The chain carries TRBV15 and TRBJ1-3; TRBD1 is a possible D gene (5 bases). The CDR3 spans 16 residues. Germline CDR1 and CDR2: LNHNV and YYDKDF (reference sequence). The germline V and J ends were trimmed by 2 bases and 0 bases, with 11 bases remaining between them.

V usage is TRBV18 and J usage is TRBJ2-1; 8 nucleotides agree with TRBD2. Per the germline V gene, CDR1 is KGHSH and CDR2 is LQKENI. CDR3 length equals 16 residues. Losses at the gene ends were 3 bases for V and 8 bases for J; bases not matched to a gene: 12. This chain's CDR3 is CASSPRERLARDEQFF. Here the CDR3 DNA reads TGTGCCAGCTCACCTAGGGAGCGACTAGCGCGGGATGAGCAGTTCTTC.

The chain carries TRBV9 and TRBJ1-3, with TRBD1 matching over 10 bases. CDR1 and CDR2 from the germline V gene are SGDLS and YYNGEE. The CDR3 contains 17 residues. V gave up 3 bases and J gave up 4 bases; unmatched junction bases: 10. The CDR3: CASSDEGTGEGGNTIYF. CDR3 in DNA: TGTGCCAGCAGCGACGAAGGGACAGGGGAGGGAGGAAACACCATATATTTT.

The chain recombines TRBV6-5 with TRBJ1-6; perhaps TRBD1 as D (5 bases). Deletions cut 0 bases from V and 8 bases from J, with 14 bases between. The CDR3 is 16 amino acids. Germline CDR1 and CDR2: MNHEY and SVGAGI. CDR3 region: CASSYSRQGFYSPLHF. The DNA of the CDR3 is TGTGCCAGCAGTTACTCGAGGCAGGGTTTTTATTCACCCCTCCACTTT.